These 30 T cell receptor beta chains share one sample of origin, sequenced in a study of T cell changes during pregnancy in multiple sclerosis. Libraries were prepared by immunoSEQ multiplex PCR; TCRdb keeps only in-frame clonotypes and omits some of them. The table lists 35,000 or so clones, more than 75% of them singletons. The source was CD4+ T cells from peripheral blood mononuclear cells, collected in the first trimester of pregnancy. All receptors derive from a female donor with multiple sclerosis, enrolled in a pregnancy study.

The gene calls are TRBV2 and TRBJ2-5; a possible D gene is TRBD1 (6 bases). Germline CDR1 is SNHLY and CDR2 is FYNNEI. CDR3 length: 13 amino acids. Trimming removed 6 bases at V and 5 bases at J, with 13 bases between. The CDR3 region is CASSVTGTETQYF. The CDR3 region has the DNA TGTGCCAGCAGCGTTACAGGGACGGAGACCCAGTACTTC.

The genes are TRBV30 and TRBJ2-6, with D possibly TRBD1 on 5 matching bases. Germline V gene data show CDR1 as GTSNPN and CDR2 as SVGIG (reference sequence). The length of the CDR3 is 16 residues. Trimming took 3 bases from V and 0 from J, leaving 12 bases between them. The CDR3 loop reads CAWSSTGPSGANVLTF. The CDR3 bases are TGTGCCTGGAGCTCTACAGGACCCTCTGGGGCCAACGTCCTGACTTTC.

This chain connects TRBV19 to TRBJ1-1; D may be TRBD1 (6 bases). Germline loops: CDR1 LNHDA, CDR2 SQIVND (reference sequence). V lost 5 bases, J lost 0 bases, and 16 bases lay in between. The CDR3 spans 16 residues. The CDR3 DNA reads as TGTGCCAGTAGTTCAGGGGCGGGGGAAATGAACACTGAAGCTTTCTTT. Its translation is CASSSGAGEMNTEAFF.

This clone came up a few times. J is TRBJ2-7 and V is TRBV6-5; 7 bases fit TRBD1. Germline V lookup: CDR1 MNHEY, CDR2 SVGAGI. The CDR3 runs to 10 residues. Trimming cost V 8 bases and J 10 bases; bases outside gene matches: 5. CDR3 amino acids: CASGDRDQYF. The CDR3 DNA sequence: TGTGCCAGCGGAGACAGGGATCAGTACTTC.

The gene calls are TRBV18 and TRBJ2-1; possibly TRBD1 for D (6 bases). V lost 5 bases to trimming and J lost 10 bases, with 18 bases between them. Per germline, CDR1 KGHSH and CDR2 LQKENI. This CDR3 region has 14 residues. For the CDR3, the DNA is TGTGCCAGCTCAGAATTGCCTACAGGGTTCGAGCAGTTCTTC. Encoded protein: CASSELPTGFEQFF.

This chain links TRBV29-1 with TRBJ2-3; D gene unclear. Trimming shortened V by 2 bases and J by 0 bases, and 18 bases separated the two germline ends. Looked up from germline, CDR1 is SQVTM and CDR2 is ANQGSEA. The CDR3 has 17 residues. The CDR3 region is CSVESYRGAASTDTQYF. CDR3 in DNA: TGCAGCGTTGAAAGTTATAGAGGAGCAGCTAGCACAGATACGCAGTATTTT.

This chain connects TRBV19 to TRBJ1-1; possible D gene TRBD1, 6 bases. This CDR3 has 14 residues. Trimming shortened V by 1 base and J by 1 base, and 7 bases separated the two germline ends. Germline-derived CDR1 and CDR2 are LNHDA and SQIVND (reference sequence). CDR3 DNA sequence: TGTGCCAGTAGTATAGCGGGACAGAACACTGAAGCTTTCTTT. It yields the protein CASSIAGQNTEAFF.

The table lists this clone with a few counts. This chain connects TRBV27 to TRBJ1-1; the match to TRBD1 covers 7 bases. The germline gives CDR1 MNHEY, CDR2 SMNVEV (reference sequence). The CDR3 is 14 residues long. The trim removed 6 bases at V and 7 bases at J, leaving 11 bases unmatched. The CDR3 spells CASRAPGTAIEAFF. In DNA, the CDR3 is TGTGCCAGCAGAGCTCCCGGGACAGCTATTGAAGCTTTCTTT.

The V and J genes are TRBV10-3 and TRBJ1-5, with TRBD1 as a possible D gene (6 bases). The CDR3 contains 18 residues. The V end lost 3 bases, the J end lost 0 bases, and 18 bases lay between the germline ends. Germline values: CDR1 ENHRY, CDR2 SYGVKD. The CDR3 DNA sequence: TGTGCCATCAGTGAAAGGGACACCGCCATCTATAGCAATCAGCCCCAGCATTTT. As protein: CAISERDTAIYSNQPQHF.

V usage is TRBV15 and J usage is TRBJ2-2, with D tentatively TRBD1 (5 bases). Trimming removed 0 bases from V and 5 bases from J, with 13 bases in between. This CDR3 spans 16 amino acids. Germline V CDR1 and CDR2: LNHNV, YYDKDF (reference sequence). The CDR3 sequence is CATSRDQGQGTGELFF. DNA of the CDR3: TGTGCCACCAGCAGAGATCAAGGGCAGGGAACCGGGGAGCTGTTTTTT.

The chain's CDR3 is CAWSDSGYEQYF. The CDR3 DNA follows: TGTGCCTGGAGTGATAGCGGGTACGAGCAGTACTTC. The chain recombines TRBV30 with TRBJ2-7; 7 nucleotides align to TRBD2. The CDR3 is made up of 12 amino acids. The J segment lost 4 bases and the V segment lost 1 base, leaving 1 base of the junction unmatched. The V gene's germline CDR1 is GTSNPN and CDR2 SVGIG (reference sequence).

This clone was counted a single time. The chain has TRBV19 and TRBJ1-5; 8 bases are shared with TRBD1. The V gene end was trimmed by 4 bases and the J gene end by 1 base; junction bases not matched to a gene: 6. CDR1 LNHDA and CDR2 SQIVND come from the germline V gene (reference sequence). The CDR3 runs to 16 residues. The CDR3 region is CASSTVNRGSNQPQHF. The CDR3 nucleotides are TGTGCCAGTAGTACCGTAAACAGGGGGAGCAATCAGCCCCAGCATTTT.

This clone has only a few counts. V gene TRBV6-1 combines with J gene TRBJ2-1; 10 nucleotides match TRBD2. The germline gives CDR1 MNHNS, CDR2 SASEGT. The CDR3 runs 13 residues. J gave up 6 bases and V 5 bases, and 1 base lay outside the gene matches. The CDR3, as DNA: TGTGCCAGCAGTCCTAGCGGGGGCAATGAGCAGTTCTTC. Residues: CASSPSGGNEQFF.

This chain links TRBV29-1 with TRBJ1-1, with D perhaps matching TRBD1 (6 bases). The V gene's germline CDR1 is SQVTM and CDR2 ANQGSEA. V lost 8 bases, J lost 2 bases, and 12 bases lay in between. CDR3 size: 12 residues. In DNA, the CDR3 is TGCAGCTCAAGGACAGCTAACACTGAAGCTTTCTTT. It is translated as CSSRTANTEAFF. Looking up the rest from reference TRBV29-1 and TRBJ1-1 gives the full variable domain: SAVISQKPSRDICQRGTSLTIQCQVDSQVTMMFWYRQQPGQSLTLIATANQGSEATYESGFVIDKFPISRPNLTFSTLTVSNMSPEDSSIYLCSSRTANTEAFFGQGTRLTVV.

The chain is built from TRBV5-1 and TRBJ1-2; possibly TRBD1 for D (6 bases). Germline-derived CDR1 and CDR2 are SGHRS and YFSETQ. V lost 3 bases and J 3 bases, leaving 15 bases between the germline ends. The CDR3 is 15 amino acids. In nucleotides, the CDR3 is TGCGCCAGCAGCTCGACAGGAGAGGCATACTATGGCTACACCTTC. Amino acid sequence: CASSSTGEAYYGYTF.

The chain recombines TRBV5-1 with TRBJ2-3; unclear D gene. V was shortened by 0 bases and J by 0 bases, with 8 bases between the two germline ends. Germline V gene data show CDR1 as SGHRS and CDR2 as YFSETQ. CDR3 size: 15 residues. DNA for the CDR3: TGCGCCAGCAGCTTGGAAGACTGGAGCACAGATACGCAGTATTTT. Its protein is CASSLEDWSTDTQYF.

The J gene is TRBJ1-3, the V gene TRBV9, with D perhaps matching TRBD1 (5 bases). Trimming left V 0 bases short and J 1 base short, with 5 bases between. Germline V gives CDR1 SGDLS, CDR2 YYNGEE. The CDR3 has 14 amino acids. DNA of the CDR3: TGTGCCAGCAGCGTAGAGGGGTCTGGAAACACCATATATTTT. Its protein is CASSVEGSGNTIYF.

This chain uses TRBV14 with TRBJ2-3, with TRBD1 as a possible D gene (5 bases). The CDR3 is 14 amino acids. Per germline, CDR1 SGHDN and CDR2 FVKESK. V was cut by 3 bases and J by 1 base, with 8 bases left in between. CDR3 sequence reads: CASSHRQRTDTQYF. The CDR3 DNA reads as TGTGCCAGCAGCCACAGACAGCGCACAGATACGCAGTATTTT. Drawing the rest from reference TRBV14 and TRBJ2-3, the complete variable domain is EAGVTQFPSHSVIEKGQTVTLRCDPISGHDNLYWYRRVMGKEIKFLLHFVKESKQDESGMPNNRFLAERTGGTYSTLKVQPAELEDSGVYFCASSHRQRTDTQYFGPGTRLTVL.

The J gene is TRBJ1-5, the V gene TRBV19, with D maybe TRBD1 (5 bases). The CDR3 spans 13 residues. Per the germline V gene, CDR1 is LNHDA and CDR2 is SQIVND (reference sequence). V was pared by 7 bases and J by 7 bases, with 14 bases between. The CDR3 DNA reads as TGTGCCAGTACGCCAGGGAAGTACCAGCCCCAGCATTTT. Protein: CASTPGKYQPQHF.

This rearrangement joins TRBV11-2 to TRBJ2-3, with D possibly matching TRBD2 (6 bases). CDR1 is SGHAT and CDR2 is FQNNGV in the germline V gene. CDR3 length equals 14 residues. Trimming shortened V by 7 bases and J by 1 base, and 12 bases separated the two germline ends. The CDR3 coding sequence is TGTGCCAGCACGAACCAGCGGGGCACAGATACGCAGTATTTT. Translation: CASTNQRGTDTQYF.

The rearrangement uses TRBV7-9 and TRBJ1-2; D unclear. CDR3 length equals 14 residues. CDR1 SEHNR and CDR2 FQNEAQ come from the germline V gene (reference sequence). V was trimmed by 4 bases and J by 6 bases, leaving 15 bases between them. CDR3 nucleotide sequence: TGTGCCAGCAGCTCCTCTTTCGGGAGCGATGGCTACACCTTC. The encoded protein is CASSSSFGSDGYTF.

This chain uses TRBV27 with TRBJ1-5; D possibly corresponds to TRBD1 (5 bases). V lost 0 bases, J lost 4 bases, and 10 bases lay in between. The CDR3 loop spans 15 amino acids. Germline CDR1 MNHEY, CDR2 SMNVEV (reference sequence). In DNA form, the CDR3 reads TGTGCCAGCAGTTTATCGAGGACACTGAATCAGCCCCAGCATTTT. The encoded protein is CASSLSRTLNQPQHF.

The chain couples TRBV7-9 to TRBJ2-1; 11 bases are shared with TRBD2. Germline loops: CDR1 SEHNR, CDR2 FQNEAQ (reference sequence). V was clipped by 5 bases and J by 6 bases; unmatched bases: 6. There are 15 residues in the CDR3. In DNA, the CDR3 is TGTGCCAGCAGCCAGACGGGACTAGCGGCCAATGAGCAGTTCTTC. Translation gives CASSQTGLAANEQFF.

This clone has only one observation. J is TRBJ2-1 and V is TRBV19; no clear D gene. The CDR3 is 16 amino acids. V was trimmed by 1 base and J by 3 bases, leaving 13 bases between them. The V gene's germline CDR1 is LNHDA and CDR2 SQIVND (reference sequence). The CDR3 spells CASSIGADEFYNEQFF. DNA of the CDR3: TGTGCCAGTAGTATAGGGGCCGACGAATTCTACAATGAGCAGTTCTTC.

The CDR3 DNA sequence: TGTGCCAGCTCACCAACGGGACTAGCCAACGAGCAGTACTTC. Translation gives CASSPTGLANEQYF. V usage is TRBV18 and J usage is TRBJ2-7; 9 bases align to TRBD2. The junction had 4 bases not matched to a gene; V was cut back by 2 bases and J by 5 bases. Germline V gene data show CDR1 as KGHSH and CDR2 as LQKENI. The CDR3 extends over 14 amino acids.

This rearrangement joins TRBV28 to TRBJ1-2; 9 nucleotides match TRBD1. The trim removed 8 bases at V and 8 bases at J, leaving 9 bases unmatched. The germline gives CDR1 MDHEN, CDR2 SYDVKM. The CDR3 has 13 residues. CDR3 sequence: CASRDGTGKGYTF. CDR3 DNA: TGTGCCAGCCGCGACGGGACAGGGAAAGGCTACACCTTC.

This rearrangement joins TRBV6-5 to TRBJ2-5, with D possibly TRBD1 on 6 matching bases. CDR3 size: 13 residues. Germline-derived CDR1 and CDR2 are MNHEY and SVGAGI. V dropped 7 bases and J dropped 4 bases, with 13 bases sitting between them. The CDR3 reads CASTQTGGETQYF. The CDR3, as DNA: TGTGCCAGCACCCAGACAGGAGGAGAGACCCAGTACTTC.

This clone was observed a few times. The chain recombines TRBV4-1 with TRBJ2-3; 12 bases agree with TRBD2. With V trimmed by 2 bases and J by 3 bases, 6 bases remained unmatched. Germline CDR1 and CDR2: MGHRA and YSYEKL. There are 17 residues in the CDR3. The CDR3 loop is CASSQSGLAGTTDTQYF. The DNA of the CDR3 is TGCGCCAGCAGCCAATCAGGACTAGCGGGGACGACAGATACGCAGTATTTT.

The CDR3 DNA follows: TGTGCCAGCAGCTTAGTCCCCCTAGCGGGGGGCCCGTATACGCAGTATTTT. This codes for CASSLVPLAGGPYTQYF. This chain uses TRBV7-9 with TRBJ2-3; 11 positions match TRBD2. Germline V gene lookup returns CDR1 SEHNR and CDR2 FQNEAQ (reference sequence). The CDR3 length is 17 residues. J was trimmed by 7 bases and V by 1 base; bases with no gene match: 10.

V and J are TRBV23-1 and TRBJ1-3, with D maybe TRBD1 (5 bases). TRBV23-1 carries the ORF label, with uncertain function. Trimming pared 4 bases from V and 3 bases from J, leaving 19 bases between. There are 17 residues in the CDR3. The CDR3 nucleotides read TGCGCCAGCAGTCTGGTTGGGGCACCACGATTTGGAAACACCATATATTTT. Translation: CASSLVGAPRFGNTIYF.